These 18 T cell receptor beta chains share one sample of origin, sequenced in a study of T cell responses to AZD1222 COVID-19 vaccine. The method was immunoSEQ multiplex PCR; TCRdb's version includes in-frame clones alone and lacks a portion of them. This table has 97,000 or so clones, roughly 88% appearing once. The source was peripheral blood, collected on day 0 of AZD1222 vaccination. These receptors all stem from an adult in good health.

The gene calls are TRBV27 and TRBJ1-3; D unresolved. CDR1 and CDR2 (germline): MNHEY, SMNVEV (reference sequence). The CDR3 has 15 residues. V was trimmed by 6 bases and J by 0 bases, leaving 12 bases between them. CDR3: CASSQDGYSGNTIYF. The CDR3 DNA sequence: TGTGCCAGCAGCCAGGACGGCTACTCTGGAAACACCATATATTTT.

This clone has more than one count but fewer than ten. CDR3 DNA: TGTGCCAGCTTCCAATTTAGGGACAGCGATTTTGGTTTCTTT. Its translation: CASFQFRDSDFGFF. The chain is built from TRBV7-9 and TRBJ1-1, with 7 positions matching TRBD1. The CDR3 runs to 14 residues. The germline V gene has CDR1 SEHNR and CDR2 FQNEAQ (reference sequence). The V segment lost 8 bases and the J segment 13 bases; nucleotides outside the gene matches: 19.

CDR3 protein: CASSLGMTVTEAFF. DNA for the CDR3: TGCGCCAGCAGCTTAGGTATGACGGTCACTGAAGCTTTCTTT. The V and J genes are TRBV5-1 and TRBJ1-1; D unclear. CDR3 size: 14 residues. Germline values: CDR1 SGHRS, CDR2 YFSETQ. Trimming left V 2 bases short and J 4 bases short, with 12 bases between. The whole variable domain, filled in from reference TRBV5-1 and TRBJ1-1, reads KAGVTQTPRYLIKTRGQQVTLSCSPISGHRSVSWYQQTPGQGLQFLFEYFSETQRNKGNFPGRFSGRQFSNSRSEMNVSTLELGDSALYLCASSLGMTVTEAFFGQGTRLTVV.

This clone was found a few times. The V and J genes are TRBV28 and TRBJ1-3, with 8 bases fitting TRBD1. The CDR3 runs 13 residues. The trim removed 6 bases at V and 9 bases at J, leaving 7 bases unmatched. Germline values: CDR1 MDHEN, CDR2 SYDVKM. The CDR3, as DNA: TGTGCCAGCAGACGAGACAGGGGAGGCACCATATATTTT. It specifies CASRRDRGGTIYF.

This clone was seen once. The genes are TRBV7-8 and TRBJ1-5; D unclear. V was clipped by 1 base and J by 0 bases, with 13 bases between them. Germline V gene sequence: CDR1 SGHVS, CDR2 FQNEAQ. CDR3 length equals 17 residues. CDR3 sequence: CASSLGGSGNSNQPQHF. CDR3 DNA: TGTGCCAGCAGCTTAGGAGGATCGGGGAATAGCAATCAGCCCCAGCATTTT.

V and J are TRBV10-3 and TRBJ2-5, with a weak D call TRBD2 (5 bases). Germline V gene lookup returns CDR1 ENHRY and CDR2 SYGVKD. V lost 3 bases and J 5 bases, leaving 16 bases between the germline ends. This CDR3 contains 15 residues. CDR3 region: CAISESVPGGETQYF. The CDR3 DNA follows: TGTGCCATCAGTGAATCGGTCCCGGGCGGGGAGACCCAGTACTTC.

V gene TRBV4-3 combines with J gene TRBJ2-1, with 7 bases that match TRBD2. Losses at the gene ends were 0 bases for V and 6 bases for J; bases not matched to a gene: 11. The CDR3 runs 17 residues. Germline lookup yields CDR1 LGHNA and CDR2 YSLEER. The DNA for the CDR3 is TGCGCCAGCAGCCAAGACCGCGGGAACCGCGGGGGCAATGAGCAGTTCTTC. It encodes CASSQDRGNRGGNEQFF.

CDR3 nucleotides: TGTGCCAGCAGTGAAGGGCAGGTCAGGAGAGGAGATACGCAGTATTTT. It translates to CASSEGQVRRGDTQYF. This chain joins TRBV2 and TRBJ2-3; the D is unclear. The germline V gene has CDR1 SNHLY and CDR2 FYNNEI. The CDR3 contains 16 residues. Between the trimmed V and J ends, which lost 1 base and 5 bases, there was a span of 16 bases.

The chain carries TRBV25-1 and TRBJ2-2; no clear D gene. V lost 6 bases and J 5 bases, leaving 4 bases between the germline ends. Germline V gene data show CDR1 as MGHDK and CDR2 as SYGVNS. The CDR3 runs to 11 residues. For the CDR3, the DNA is TGTGCCAGCAGGGAAACCGGGGAGCTGTTTTTT. Translating gives CASRETGELFF. Drawing the rest from reference TRBV25-1 and TRBJ2-2, the complete variable domain is EADIYQTPRYLVIGTGKKITLECSQTMGHDKMYWYQQDPGMELHLIHYSYGVNSTEKGDLSSESTVSRIRTEHFPLTLESARPSHTSQYLCASRETGELFFGEGSRLTVL.

The J gene is TRBJ1-2, the V gene TRBV19; a weak D match, TRBD1 (6 bases). CDR1 is LNHDA and CDR2 is SQIVND in the germline V gene (reference sequence). There are 13 residues in the CDR3. The V end was cut by 3 bases, the J end by 6 bases, with 11 bases between. CDR3 sequence: CASSINRVNGYTF. The CDR3 DNA reads as TGTGCCAGTAGTATTAACAGGGTGAATGGCTACACCTTC.

The CDR3 nucleotides are TGTGCCAGCCATAGAGACAGGAACTATGGCTACACCTTC. It is translated as CASHRDRNYGYTF. The chain couples TRBV19 to TRBJ1-2, with D possibly being TRBD1 (6 bases). V was clipped by 9 bases and J by 2 bases, with 13 bases between them. Germline loops: CDR1 LNHDA, CDR2 SQIVND (reference sequence). This CDR3 spans 13 amino acids.

V usage is TRBV30 and J usage is TRBJ1-5, with TRBD1 matching over 11 bases. The V and J ends lost 3 bases and 5 bases, in that order; junction bases with no gene match: 9. Germline CDR1 reads GTSNPN; CDR2 reads SVGIG (reference sequence). CDR3 length: 16 amino acids. The CDR3 sequence is CAWRTKDRGQDQPQHF. The CDR3 nucleotides are TGTGCCTGGAGAACTAAGGACAGGGGGCAGGATCAGCCCCAGCATTTT.

The J gene is TRBJ2-1, the V gene TRBV12-3 or TRBV12-4; D not resolved. The CDR3 runs to 11 residues. Deletions cut 4 bases from V and 9 bases from J, with 7 bases between. The CDR3: CASSSRSEQFF. Here the CDR3 DNA reads TGTGCCAGCAGTTCCCGTAGTGAGCAGTTCTTC.

This chain joins TRBV6-5 and TRBJ1-6; 10 nucleotides agree with TRBD1. This CDR3 has 14 amino acids. Trimming took 8 bases from V and 11 from J; bases not matched to a gene: 9. Germline values: CDR1 MNHEY, CDR2 SVGAGI. CDR3 in DNA: TGTGCCAGCTGGTCCCTGGGACAGGGGCCACCCCTCCACTTT. Amino acid sequence: CASWSLGQGPPLHF.

V usage is TRBV5-4 and J usage is TRBJ1-2, with D unclear. Trimming shortened V by 3 bases and J by 7 bases, and 7 bases separated the two germline ends. The CDR3 totals 11 residues. Germline V gene sequence: CDR1 SGHNT, CDR2 YYREEE (reference sequence). Here the CDR3 DNA reads TGTGCCAGCAGCTCCTACGCTGGCTACACCTTC. Translating gives CASSSYAGYTF. The full variable domain, its missing parts supplied by reference TRBV5-4 and TRBJ1-2, is ETGVTQSPTHLIKTRGQQVTLRCSSQSGHNTVSWYQQALGQGPQFIFQYYREEENGRGNFPPRFSGLQFPNYSSELNVNALELDDSALYLCASSSYAGYTFGSGTRLTVV.

This sequence joins TRBV19 and TRBJ2-2; the D gene is possibly TRBD1 (6 bases). Germline-derived CDR1 and CDR2 are LNHDA and SQIVND (reference sequence). V lost 0 bases to trimming and J lost 2 bases, with 10 bases between them. The CDR3 totals 16 residues. DNA of the CDR3: TGTGCCAGTAGTATAGATCCAGGGGTAAACACCGGGGAGCTGTTTTTT. Encoded protein: CASSIDPGVNTGELFF.

The chain links TRBV19 to TRBJ1-2; tentatively, D is TRBD1 (5 bases). V was pared by 1 base and J by 2 bases, with 14 bases between. CDR1 and CDR2 (germline): LNHDA, SQIVND (reference sequence). This CDR3 region has 16 residues. The CDR3 loop reads CASSIVIGATNYGYTF. CDR3 nucleotide sequence: TGTGCCAGTAGTATAGTCATTGGGGCAACAAACTATGGCTACACCTTC.

The chain employs TRBV2 and TRBJ1-4; 11 bases are a match to TRBD1. J was trimmed by 8 bases and V by 4 bases; bases with no gene match: 3. CDR1 is SNHLY and CDR2 is FYNNEI in the germline V gene. The CDR3 has 14 residues. CDR3 sequence: CASSAGTGGEKLFF. The CDR3 coding sequence is TGTGCCAGCAGTGCTGGGACAGGGGGGGAAAAACTGTTTTTT.